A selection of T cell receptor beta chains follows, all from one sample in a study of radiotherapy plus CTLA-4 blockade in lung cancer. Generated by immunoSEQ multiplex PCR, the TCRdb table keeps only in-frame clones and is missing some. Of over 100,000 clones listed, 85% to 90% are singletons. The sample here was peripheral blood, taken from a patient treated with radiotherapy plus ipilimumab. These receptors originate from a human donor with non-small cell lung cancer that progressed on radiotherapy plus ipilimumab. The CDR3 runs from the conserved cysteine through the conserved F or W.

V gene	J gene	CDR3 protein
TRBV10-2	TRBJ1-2	CASSETGGGIPDGYTF
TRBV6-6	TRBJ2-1	CASSSRQGLSVDEQFF
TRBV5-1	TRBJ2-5	CASALGGETQYF
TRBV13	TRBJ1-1	CASSPNTEAFF
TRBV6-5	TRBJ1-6	CASTTGQLGSPLHF
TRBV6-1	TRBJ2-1	CASSDITEQFF
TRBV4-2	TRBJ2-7	CASSQSPDTPYAGEQYF
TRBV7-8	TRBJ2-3	CASSLSVQSGRAGDTQYF
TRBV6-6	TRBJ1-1	CASRPPNTEAFF
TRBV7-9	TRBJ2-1	CASSPSGFNNEQFF
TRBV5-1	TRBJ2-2	CASSFRDSNTGELFF
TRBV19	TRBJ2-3	CARGGQNGTDTQYF
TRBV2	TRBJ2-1	CASSEQGISYNEQFF
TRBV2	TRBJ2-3	CASRGLGLLTQYF
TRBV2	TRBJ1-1	CASTREVGTEAFF
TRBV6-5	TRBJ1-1	CASSYGTLGTEAFF
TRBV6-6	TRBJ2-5	CASSYSRFQETQYF
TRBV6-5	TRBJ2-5	CASRGSGGKETQYF
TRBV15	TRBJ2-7	CATSSPPRDMTYEQYF
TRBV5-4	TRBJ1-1	CASSQGDTEAFF
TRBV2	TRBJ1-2	CVSSEALGDPAIGYTF
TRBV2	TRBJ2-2	CASRKAGLGAGELFF
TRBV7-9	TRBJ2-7	CASSPRNGAYEQYF
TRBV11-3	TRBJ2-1	CASSLRYNEQFF
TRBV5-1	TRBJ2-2	CASSLITGVTTGELFF
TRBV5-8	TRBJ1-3	CASSSGALGNTIYF
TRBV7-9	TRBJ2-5	CASSPRGTAPQETQYF
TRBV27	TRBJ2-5	CASRKETGAWETQYF
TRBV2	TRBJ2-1	CASSGASFNEQFF
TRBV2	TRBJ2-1	CASSPLYAEQFF
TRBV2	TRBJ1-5	CASRYRGLNQPQHF
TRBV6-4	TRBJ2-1	CASIPGGGNEQFF
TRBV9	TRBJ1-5	CASSVDSQGGQPQHF